The 25 T cell receptor beta chains reported below all come from one sample, sequenced in a study of cytomegalovirus exposure and HLA in healthy donors (TCRdb year 2017). The library was built by means of the immunoSEQ multiplex PCR assay. For the multiplex PCR, a mixture combining 60 forward primers for TCR Vbeta segments and 13 reverse primers for TCR Jbeta segments was used. Here the immuneACCESS table is served through TCRdb, limited to in-frame sequences with V and J called. Missing clones are a known gap in these copies; in checked studies unresolved V genes cover under half, and the rest lacks a known reason. The sample has approximately 120,000 clones on record, approximately 78% of them singletons. Jointly, the top ten make up 6% to 8% of the sample. The sequencing sample was made of PBMCs. The receptors here all came from a woman aged 40 to 49 in good health and CMV-seronegative.

The chain uses TRBV19 and TRBJ2-2; TRBD1 matches at 8 bases. Germline-derived CDR1 and CDR2 are LNHDA and SQIVND (reference sequence). CDR3 length: 15 residues. With V trimmed by 5 bases and J by 4 bases, 6 bases remained unmatched. CDR3 DNA: TGTGCCAGTAGTCTGGACAGGGTAGGCACCGGGGAGCTGTTTTTT. It yields the protein CASSLDRVGTGELFF.

In its sample, this clone was seen a few times. V gene TRBV28 combines with J gene TRBJ2-3; TRBD1 aligns across 12 bases. J lost 2 bases, V lost 3 bases, and 0 bases had no gene match. This CDR3 comprises 15 residues. Per the germline V gene, CDR1 is MDHEN and CDR2 is SYDVKM. In nucleotides, the CDR3 is TGTGCCAGCAGTTTGGGACAGGGGGCCACAGATACGCAGTATTTT. This encodes CASSLGQGATDTQYF.

V and J are TRBV7-3 and TRBJ2-3, with a possible D match to TRBD1 (5 bases). CDR1 and CDR2 from the germline V gene are SGHTA and FQGTGA. This CDR3 region has 14 residues. The V end lost 5 bases, the J end lost 4 bases, and 13 bases lay between the germline ends. This CDR3 reads CASSLQGGSDTQYF. The DNA of the CDR3 is TGTGCCAGCAGCCTGCAGGGTGGGTCAGATACGCAGTATTTT.

CDR3 sequence reads: CASSAQIRTQYF. The CDR3 region has the DNA TGTGCCAGCAGCGCCCAGATTCGGACCCAGTACTTC. The gene calls are TRBV7-9 and TRBJ2-5; D is uncertain. V lost 5 bases and J lost 7, with 11 bases in between. CDR3 length: 12 amino acids. CDR1 and CDR2 (germline): SEHNR, FQNEAQ (reference sequence).

The chain has TRBV27 and TRBJ2-2, with 9 bases that match TRBD2. Looked up from germline, CDR1 is MNHEY and CDR2 is SMNVEV (reference sequence). This CDR3 region has 18 residues. J gave up 5 bases and V 2 bases, and 12 bases lay outside the gene matches. The CDR3 is CASSLRGGRASGTGELFF. The DNA of the CDR3 is TGTGCCAGCAGTTTAAGGGGCGGGAGGGCATCGGGGACCGGGGAGCTGTTTTTT.

The chain combines TRBV7-2 with TRBJ2-5; tentative D call: TRBD2 (6 bases). The J call could be wrong; TRBJ2-7 is a better fit for the DNA end. CDR1 and CDR2 from the germline V gene are SGHTA and FQGNSA. The CDR3 is 14 residues long. CDR3 sequence: CASSPWGGAYEQYF. The DNA of the CDR3 is TGTGCCAGCAGTCCGTGGGGCGGGGCGTACGAGCAGTACTTC.

The chain joins TRBV11-2 to TRBJ1-2; D possibly corresponds to TRBD1 (6 bases). Between the trimmed V and J ends, which lost 5 bases and 6 bases, there was a span of 13 bases. This CDR3 has 13 residues. Germline values: CDR1 SGHAT, CDR2 FQNNGV. The CDR3 is CASSRGEGDGYTF. The CDR3, as DNA: TGTGCCAGCAGCCGAGGGGAGGGGGATGGCTACACCTTC. Variable domain in full (rest from reference TRBV11-2 and TRBJ1-2): EAGVAQSPRYKIIEKRQSVAFWCNPISGHATLYWYQQILGQGPKLLIQFQNNGVVDDSQLPKDRFSAERLKGVDSTLKIQPAKLEDSAVYLCASSRGEGDGYTFGSGTRLTVV.

This clone was recorded only once. The rearrangement links TRBV29-1 to TRBJ1-2; D perhaps matches TRBD1 (6 bases). This CDR3 contains 14 residues. V lost 5 bases to trimming and J lost 5 bases, with 18 bases between them. Germline lookup yields CDR1 SQVTM and CDR2 ANQGSEA. CDR3 loop: CSVTQTGMGYGYTF. The CDR3 DNA reads TGCAGCGTTACCCAGACAGGCATGGGGTATGGCTACACCTTC.

The chain couples TRBV7-9 to TRBJ2-7; 8 nucleotides align to TRBD2. V was clipped by 10 bases and J by 6 bases; unmatched bases: 8. Germline values: CDR1 SEHNR, CDR2 FQNEAQ (reference sequence). This CDR3 has 12 residues. CDR3 sequence (DNA): TGTGCCACCTCCGGACTAGCTTCCGAGCAGTACTTC. It translates to CATSGLASEQYF.

The chain couples TRBV9 to TRBJ1-4; TRBD1 agrees at 7 bases. The germline CDR1 and CDR2 sequences are SGDLS and YYNGEE. The CDR3 covers 15 residues. V lost 0 bases to trimming and J lost 3 bases; unmatched junction nucleotides: 2. DNA of the CDR3: TGTGCCAGCAGCGTAGGGGACAGACCTAATGAAAAACTGTTTTTT. Amino acids: CASSVGDRPNEKLFF.

The chain is built from TRBV25-1 and TRBJ2-5, with a possible D match to TRBD2 (6 bases). The CDR3 totals 17 residues. In germline, CDR1 is MGHDK, CDR2 SYGVNS. The V gene lost 1 base and the J gene lost 0 bases, with 15 bases spanning the gap. CDR3 DNA sequence: TGTGCCAGCAGTGAATCCTTTTGGGACTTCAACCAAGAGACCCAGTACTTC. Translated, it gives CASSESFWDFNQETQYF.

The chain combines TRBV20-1 with TRBJ2-7; D is possibly TRBD2 (5 bases). The length of the CDR3 is 10 residues. CDR1 and CDR2 (germline): DFQATT, SNEGSKA (reference sequence). V shed 6 bases and J shed 4 bases, with 7 bases lying between them. CDR3 region: CSAQRYEQYF. For the CDR3, the DNA is TGCAGTGCCCAGCGGTACGAGCAGTACTTC.

The chain has TRBV18 and TRBJ2-3, with TRBD2 matching 7 bases. The length of the CDR3 is 18 residues. Germline assignment: CDR1 KGHSH and CDR2 LQKENI. Unmatched junction bases numbered 14, after V lost 3 bases and J lost 2 bases. The CDR3 loop reads CASSPLWAGVGPTDTQYF. The CDR3 region has the DNA TGTGCCAGCTCACCCCTCTGGGCGGGAGTAGGCCCCACAGATACGCAGTATTTT.

The CDR3 nucleotides are TGTGCCAGCAGCTTAACCGTCGGGCGAGGAGGGCAGCCCCAGCATTTT. This translates into CASSLTVGRGGQPQHF. The chain is built from TRBV13 and TRBJ1-5; D is ambiguous. V gave up 2 bases and J gave up 7 bases, with 18 bases separating them. The CDR3 contains 16 residues. CDR1 PRHDT and CDR2 FYEKMQ come from the germline V gene (reference sequence).

V and J are TRBV9 and TRBJ1-4; 9 nucleotides agree with TRBD1. V lost 3 bases and J lost 6; bases outside the gene matches: 9. This CDR3 has 16 amino acids. Germline V gives CDR1 SGDLS, CDR2 YYNGEE. CDR3 loop: CASSETGGSLDEKLFF. In DNA form, the CDR3 reads TGTGCCAGCAGCGAGACAGGGGGAAGCTTAGATGAAAAACTGTTTTTT.

This rearrangement joins TRBV11-2 to TRBJ2-1, with 7 bases aligning to TRBD2. CDR3 length: 16 residues. J lost 3 bases, V lost 0 bases, and 5 bases had no gene match. In germline, CDR1 is SGHAT, CDR2 FQNNGV. CDR3 sequence reads: CASSLETSIYYNEQFF. The CDR3 DNA sequence: TGTGCCAGCAGCTTAGAGACTAGCATATACTACAATGAGCAGTTCTTC.

In DNA form, the CDR3 reads TGTGCCAGCAGTTGGCAGGTTAGCAATCAGCCCCAGCATTTT. Its translation: CASSWQVSNQPQHF. This chain connects TRBV25-1 to TRBJ1-5; D is ambiguous. V was trimmed by 5 bases and J by 0 bases, leaving 8 bases between them. The CDR3 is 14 amino acids. Germline V lookup: CDR1 MGHDK, CDR2 SYGVNS.

This clone appeared a single time. The chain carries TRBV7-9 and TRBJ2-7; D is perhaps TRBD2 (5 bases). Germline V gene data show CDR1 as SEHNR and CDR2 as FQNEAQ (reference sequence). V was pared by 5 bases and J by 5 bases, with 10 bases between. The CDR3 totals 12 residues. The CDR3 nucleotides are TGTGCCAGCAGCCTCGGGGTAAACGAGCAGTACTTC. Translated, it gives CASSLGVNEQYF.

V is TRBV25-1 and J is TRBJ1-5, with 7 bases aligning to TRBD1. The ends lost 7 bases at V and 0 bases at J; junction bases unmatched: 3. The length of the CDR3 is 14 residues. Looked up from germline, CDR1 is MGHDK and CDR2 is SYGVNS. The CDR3 DNA reads as TGTGCCAGCACGGGGACAGATAGCAATCAGCCCCAGCATTTT. It codes for CASTGTDSNQPQHF.

The chain carries TRBV28 and TRBJ2-1; 11 bases map to TRBD2. The V gene end was trimmed by 6 bases and the J gene end by 3 bases; junction bases not matched to a gene: 7. Germline V CDR1 and CDR2: MDHEN, SYDVKM. The CDR3 extends over 16 amino acids. Here the CDR3 DNA reads TGTGCCAGCAGCCAGTCAACTAGCGGGAGCTACAATGAGCAGTTCTTC. This translates into CASSQSTSGSYNEQFF.

To note about this clone: At one of its ends the junction is not consistent with the germline gene, which may arise from a read error. The CDR3 region has the DNA TGTGCCAGCCCACCTCTTAAGCGGGAGCGCACAGATACGCAGTATTTT. Translating it yields CASPPLKRERTDTQYF. V is TRBV18 and J is TRBJ2-3; 8 bases map to TRBD2. Germline V CDR1 and CDR2: KGHSH, LQKENI. The CDR3 covers 16 residues.

V and J are TRBV15 and TRBJ1-2; D is uncertain. This CDR3 comprises 14 residues. V was trimmed by 0 bases and J by 4 bases, leaving 9 bases between them. Germline V lookup: CDR1 LNHNV, CDR2 YYDKDF (reference sequence). In DNA, the CDR3 is TGTGCCACCAGCAGAGATTTACTCCTCTATGGCTACACCTTC. Its protein product is CATSRDLLLYGYTF.

In this sample, this clone turned up once. This chain uses TRBV28 with TRBJ2-5; D ambiguous. Deletions cut 2 bases from V and 2 bases from J, with 9 bases between. The germline V gene encodes CDR1 MDHEN and CDR2 SYDVKM. This CDR3 region has 14 residues. Written as DNA, the CDR3 is TGTGCCAGCAGTTTACCCGGGTTACAAGAGACCCAGTACTTC. Amino acid sequence: CASSLPGLQETQYF.

The CDR3 is CASSNMGPFRNEQFF. The DNA of the CDR3 is TGTGCCAGCAGCAATATGGGCCCATTTAGGAATGAGCAGTTCTTC. The rearrangement uses TRBV11-3 and TRBJ2-1; no definite D call. Germline lookup yields CDR1 SGHNT and CDR2 YENEEA. The CDR3 is 15 amino acids. The ends were cut back, 5 bases at V and 7 bases at J, with 18 bases in the middle.

The chain combines TRBV6-4 with TRBJ2-1; 9 bases agree with TRBD1. Germline assignment: CDR1 MRHNA and CDR2 SNTAGT. CDR3 size: 15 residues. J gave up 7 bases and V 6 bases, and 10 bases lay outside the gene matches. The CDR3 loop reads CASSTGGQGGNEQFF. The CDR3 nucleotides are TGTGCCAGCAGCACAGGGGGACAGGGTGGGAATGAGCAGTTCTTC.